This T cell receptor beta chain was identified during a study of T cell responses to AZD1222 COVID-19 vaccine. Germline assignment: CDR1 SQVTM and CDR2 ANQGSEA. CDR3 length: 14 amino acids. V lost 0 bases and J lost 4; bases outside the gene matches: 4. Repertoires were generated with immunoSEQ multiplex PCR, while TCRdb's copy carries only in-frame clones and drops some. The data show about 140,000 clones, around 93% seen once. Regarding this clone: No antigen is known for it.

Overall study findings and caveats: Donors in the cohort were predominantly white British and more often female, and clonal diversity was possibly underestimated. Seropositive AZD1222 recipients at baseline numbered only five or six.

The rearrangement links TRBV29-1 to TRBJ2-5, with TRBD2 identical over 8 bases. The clonotype was recovered from an adult in good health. Sequencing was performed on peripheral blood, taken on day 0 of AZD1222 vaccination. CDR3 in DNA: TGCAGCGTTGAAGATCCTGGGACTAGAGAGACCCAGTACTTC. Encoded protein: CSVEDPGTRETQYF.